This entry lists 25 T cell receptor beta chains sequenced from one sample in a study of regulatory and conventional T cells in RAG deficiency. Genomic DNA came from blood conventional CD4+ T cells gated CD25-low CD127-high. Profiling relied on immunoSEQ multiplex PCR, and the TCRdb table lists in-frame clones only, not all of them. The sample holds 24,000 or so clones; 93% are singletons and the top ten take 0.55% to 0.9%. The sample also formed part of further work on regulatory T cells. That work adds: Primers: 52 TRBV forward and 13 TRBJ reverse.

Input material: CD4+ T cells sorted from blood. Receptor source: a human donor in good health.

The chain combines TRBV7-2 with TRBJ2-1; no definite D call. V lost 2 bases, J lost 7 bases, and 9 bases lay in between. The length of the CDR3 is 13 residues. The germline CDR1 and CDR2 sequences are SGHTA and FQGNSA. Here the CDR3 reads CASSLSSGNEQFF. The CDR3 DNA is TGTGCCAGCAGCTTATCGTCCGGGAATGAGCAGTTCTTC.

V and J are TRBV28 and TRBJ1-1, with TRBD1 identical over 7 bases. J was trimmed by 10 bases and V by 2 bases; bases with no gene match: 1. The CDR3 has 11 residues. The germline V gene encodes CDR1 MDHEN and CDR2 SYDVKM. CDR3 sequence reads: CASSLRQGAFF. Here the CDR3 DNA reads TGTGCCAGCAGTTTAAGACAGGGAGCTTTCTTT.

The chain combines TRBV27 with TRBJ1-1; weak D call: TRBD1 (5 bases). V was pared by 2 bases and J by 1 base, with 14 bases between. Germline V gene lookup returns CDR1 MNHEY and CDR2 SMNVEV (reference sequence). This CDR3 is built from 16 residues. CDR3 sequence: CASSLRQGFRNTEAFF. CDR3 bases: TGTGCCAGCAGTTTACGGCAGGGCTTTAGGAACACTGAAGCTTTCTTT.

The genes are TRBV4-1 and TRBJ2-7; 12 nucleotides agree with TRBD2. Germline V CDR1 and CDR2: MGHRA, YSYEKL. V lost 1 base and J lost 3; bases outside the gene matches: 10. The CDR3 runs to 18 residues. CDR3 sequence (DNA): TGCGCCAGCAGCCAAGCCTTCGGGCTAGCGGGAGGGAACTACGAGCAGTACTTC. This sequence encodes CASSQAFGLAGGNYEQYF.

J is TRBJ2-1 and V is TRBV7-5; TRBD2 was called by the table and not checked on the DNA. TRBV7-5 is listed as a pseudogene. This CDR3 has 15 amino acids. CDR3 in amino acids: CASSLNSGGANEQFF. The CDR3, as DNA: TGTGCCAGCAGCCTCAATAGCGGGGGGGCTAATGAGCAGTTCTTC.

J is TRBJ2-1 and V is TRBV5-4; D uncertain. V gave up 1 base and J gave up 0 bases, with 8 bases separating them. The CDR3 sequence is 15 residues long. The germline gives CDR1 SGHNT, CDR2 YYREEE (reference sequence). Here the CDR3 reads CASSLFGDSYNEQFF. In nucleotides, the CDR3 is TGTGCCAGCAGCTTGTTTGGCGACTCCTACAATGAGCAGTTCTTC.

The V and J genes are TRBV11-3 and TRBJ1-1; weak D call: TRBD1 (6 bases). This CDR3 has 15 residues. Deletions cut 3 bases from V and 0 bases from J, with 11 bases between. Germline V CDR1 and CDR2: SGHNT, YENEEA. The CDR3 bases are TGTGCCAGCAGCTTTAGGGGGAGTTTGAACACTGAAGCTTTCTTT. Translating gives CASSFRGSLNTEAFF. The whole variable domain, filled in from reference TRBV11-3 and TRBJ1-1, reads EAGVVQSPRYKIIEKKQPVAFWCNPISGHNTLYWYLQNLGQGPELLIRYENEEAVDDSQLPKDRFSAERLKGVDSTLKIQPAELGDSAVYLCASSFRGSLNTEAFFGQGTRLTVV.

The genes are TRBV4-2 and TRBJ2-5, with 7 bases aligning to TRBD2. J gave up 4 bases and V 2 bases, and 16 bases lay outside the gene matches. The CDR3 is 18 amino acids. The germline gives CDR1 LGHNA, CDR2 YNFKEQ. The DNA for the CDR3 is TGTGCCAGCAGCCAAACCCTAGTCCGGGGGGAGGGAGGAGAGACCCAGTACTTC. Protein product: CASSQTLVRGEGGETQYF.

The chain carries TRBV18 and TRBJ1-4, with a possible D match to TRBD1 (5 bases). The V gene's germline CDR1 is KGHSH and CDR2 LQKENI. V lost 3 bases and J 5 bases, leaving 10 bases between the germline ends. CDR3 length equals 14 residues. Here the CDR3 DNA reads TGTGCCAGCTCACCCGGACACTCAAATGAAAAACTGTTTTTT. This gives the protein CASSPGHSNEKLFF.

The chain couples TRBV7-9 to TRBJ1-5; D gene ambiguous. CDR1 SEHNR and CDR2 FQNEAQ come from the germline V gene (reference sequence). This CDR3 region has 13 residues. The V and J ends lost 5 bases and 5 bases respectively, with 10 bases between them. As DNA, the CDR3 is TGTGCCAGCAGCCGAGGAGTGGATCAGCCCCAGCATTTT. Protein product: CASSRGVDQPQHF.

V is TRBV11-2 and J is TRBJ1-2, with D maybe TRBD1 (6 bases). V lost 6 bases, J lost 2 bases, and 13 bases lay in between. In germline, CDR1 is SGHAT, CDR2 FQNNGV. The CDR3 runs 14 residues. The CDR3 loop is CASRPPTGNYGYTF. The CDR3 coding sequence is TGTGCCAGCAGGCCCCCAACAGGGAACTATGGCTACACCTTC.

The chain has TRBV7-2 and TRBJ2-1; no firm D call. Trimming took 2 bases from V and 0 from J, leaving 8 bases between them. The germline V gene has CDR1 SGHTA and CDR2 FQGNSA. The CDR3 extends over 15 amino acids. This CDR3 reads CASSLLGSSYNEQFF. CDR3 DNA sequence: TGTGCCAGCAGCTTATTGGGCAGCTCCTACAATGAGCAGTTCTTC.

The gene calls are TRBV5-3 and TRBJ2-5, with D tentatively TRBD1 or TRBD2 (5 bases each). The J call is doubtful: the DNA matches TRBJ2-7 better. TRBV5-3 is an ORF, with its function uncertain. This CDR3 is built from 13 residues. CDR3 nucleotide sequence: TGTGCCAGAAGCTGGGACGATTACTACGAGCAGTACTTC. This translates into CARSWDDYYEQYF.

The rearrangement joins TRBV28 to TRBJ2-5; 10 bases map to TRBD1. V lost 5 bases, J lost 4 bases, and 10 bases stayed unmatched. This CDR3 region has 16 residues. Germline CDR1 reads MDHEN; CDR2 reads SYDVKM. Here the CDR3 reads CASSAAGTGDRETQYF. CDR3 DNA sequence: TGTGCCAGCAGTGCGGCCGGGACAGGGGATAGAGAGACCCAGTACTTC.

CDR3 region: CASSLMGTGELFF. The DNA for the CDR3 is TGTGCCAGCAGCTTAATGGGCACCGGGGAGCTGTTTTTT. The V and J genes are TRBV7-3 and TRBJ2-2; D unclear. The CDR3 is 13 amino acids. The V and J ends lost 1 base and 4 bases respectively, with 4 bases between them. Germline CDR1 and CDR2: SGHTA and FQGTGA.

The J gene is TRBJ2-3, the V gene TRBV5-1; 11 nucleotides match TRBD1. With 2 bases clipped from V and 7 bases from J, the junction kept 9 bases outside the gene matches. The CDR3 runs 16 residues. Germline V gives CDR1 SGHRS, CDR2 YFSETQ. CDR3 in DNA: TGCGCCAGCAGCTTACACCCGGGACAGGGGGTAAATACGCAGTATTTT. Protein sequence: CASSLHPGQGVNTQYF.

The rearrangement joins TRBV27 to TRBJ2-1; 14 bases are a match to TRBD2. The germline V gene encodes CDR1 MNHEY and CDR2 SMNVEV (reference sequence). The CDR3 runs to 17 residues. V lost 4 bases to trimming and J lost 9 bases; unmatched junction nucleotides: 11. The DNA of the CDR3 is TGTGCCAGCAGTTCCCCATCGACTAGCGGGGGGGCCAGTGAGCAGTTCTTC. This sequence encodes CASSSPSTSGGASEQFF.

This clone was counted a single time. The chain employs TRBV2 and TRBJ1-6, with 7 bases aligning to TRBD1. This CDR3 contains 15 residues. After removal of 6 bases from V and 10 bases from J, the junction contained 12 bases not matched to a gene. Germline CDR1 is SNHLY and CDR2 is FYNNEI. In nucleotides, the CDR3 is TGTGCCAGCAGCGCCCGACAGGGATTTATGTCACCCCTCCACTTT. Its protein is CASSARQGFMSPLHF.

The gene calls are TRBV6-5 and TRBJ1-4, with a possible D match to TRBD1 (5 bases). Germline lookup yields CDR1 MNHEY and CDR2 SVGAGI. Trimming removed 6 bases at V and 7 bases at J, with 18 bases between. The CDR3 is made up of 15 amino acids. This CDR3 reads CASRKTLIGAEKLFF. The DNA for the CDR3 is TGTGCCAGCAGGAAGACACTGATAGGGGCTGAAAAACTGTTTTTT.

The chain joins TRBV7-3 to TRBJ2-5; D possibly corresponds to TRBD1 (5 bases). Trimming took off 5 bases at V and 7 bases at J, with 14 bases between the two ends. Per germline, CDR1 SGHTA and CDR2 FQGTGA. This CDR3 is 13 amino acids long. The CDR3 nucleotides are TGTGCCAGCAGCGCTCAGGGATCCGGGACCCAGTACTTC. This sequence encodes CASSAQGSGTQYF.

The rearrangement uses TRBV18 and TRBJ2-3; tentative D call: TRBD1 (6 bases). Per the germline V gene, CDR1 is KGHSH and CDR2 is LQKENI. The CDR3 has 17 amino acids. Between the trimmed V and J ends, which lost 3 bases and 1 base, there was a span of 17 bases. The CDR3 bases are TGTGCCAGCTCACCGACAGAGGCGGCAGGGGGCACAGATACGCAGTATTTT. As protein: CASSPTEAAGGTDTQYF. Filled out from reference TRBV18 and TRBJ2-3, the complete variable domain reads NAGVMQNPRHLVRRRGQEARLRCSPMKGHSHVYWYRQLPEEGLKFMVYLQKENIIDESGMPKERFSAEFPKEGPSILRIQQVVRGDSAAYFCASSPTEAAGGTDTQYFGPGTRLTVL.

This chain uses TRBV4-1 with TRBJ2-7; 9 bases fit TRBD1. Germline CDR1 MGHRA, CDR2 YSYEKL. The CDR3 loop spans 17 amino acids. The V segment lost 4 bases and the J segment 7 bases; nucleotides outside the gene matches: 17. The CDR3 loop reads CASSPGQGLFLTSEQYF. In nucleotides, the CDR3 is TGCGCCAGCAGCCCGGGACAGGGCCTTTTTCTGACTAGTGAGCAGTACTTC.

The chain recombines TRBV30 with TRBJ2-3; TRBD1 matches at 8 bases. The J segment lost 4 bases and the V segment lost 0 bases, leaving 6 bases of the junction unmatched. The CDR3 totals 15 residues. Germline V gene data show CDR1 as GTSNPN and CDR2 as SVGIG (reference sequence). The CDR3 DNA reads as TGTGCCTGGAGTGTAGCAGGGGGCGCAGCAGATACGCAGTATTTT. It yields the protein CAWSVAGGAADTQYF.

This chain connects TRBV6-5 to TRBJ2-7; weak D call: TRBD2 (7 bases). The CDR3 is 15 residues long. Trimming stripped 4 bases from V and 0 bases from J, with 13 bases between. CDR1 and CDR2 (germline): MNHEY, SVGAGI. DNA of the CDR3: TGTGCCAGCAGTTCGGGGGGCCTAGCCTCCTACGAGCAGTACTTC. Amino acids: CASSSGGLASYEQYF.

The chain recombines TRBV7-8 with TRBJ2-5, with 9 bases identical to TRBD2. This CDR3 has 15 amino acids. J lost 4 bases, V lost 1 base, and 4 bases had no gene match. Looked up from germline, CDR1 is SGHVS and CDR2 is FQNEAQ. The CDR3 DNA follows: TGTGCCAGCAGCTTAGGCGGGGGGGCGTCAGAGACCCAGTACTTC. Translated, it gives CASSLGGGASETQYF.